The present T cell receptor (beta chain) was sequenced within a study of T-cell memory formation after mild COVID-19. Study-level points and caveats: CD4+ contracting clones lay mainly in CM and EM, CD8+ ones in EMRA. A subset of responding clones appeared in pre-infection memory, suggesting cross-reactive memory joined. Balance between CD4 and CD8 was seen in clones contracting day 15 to 85, and a CD4+ lean was seen in later expanders.

Turning to this clonotype: Its antigen remains unidentified.

CDR3 length: 11 residues. CDR1 is DFQATT, CDR2 SNEGSKA, per germline (reference sequence). The V end was cut by 5 bases, the J end by 6 bases, with 10 bases between. UMIs and sample barcodes were carried by the TCR alpha and TCR beta cDNA libraries that 5'RACE produced using constant-segment primers. TCRdb re-called the 5' RACE reads with MiXCR, one entry per CDR3 protein. The table lists about 470,000 distinct CDR3 sequences, approximately 25% of them singletons, with around 12% in the top ten. The sequence came from an adult woman who had mild COVID-19 (a few samples of this study predate the infection). Cell type and time point are not known. Input material: PBMCs or a T cell subset sorted from them (not recorded which). This chain uses TRBV20-1 with TRBJ1-1; D remains ambiguous. The CDR3 coding sequence is TGCAGTGCTTTATATGGAGCTGAAGCTTTCTTT. Translating it yields CSALYGAEAFF.